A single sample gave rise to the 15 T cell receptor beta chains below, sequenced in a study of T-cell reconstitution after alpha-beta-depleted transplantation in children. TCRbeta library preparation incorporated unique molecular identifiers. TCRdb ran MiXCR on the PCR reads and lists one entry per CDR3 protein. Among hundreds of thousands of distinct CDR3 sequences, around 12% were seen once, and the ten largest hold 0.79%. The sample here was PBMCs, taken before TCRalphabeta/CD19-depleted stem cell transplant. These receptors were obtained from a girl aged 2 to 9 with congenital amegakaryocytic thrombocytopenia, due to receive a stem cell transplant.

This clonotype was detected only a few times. The CDR3 DNA reads as TGCGCCAGCAGCTCCGAATTGACTAGCGGGTCCTACGAGCAGTACTTC. As protein: CASSSELTSGSYEQYF. This chain connects TRBV5-1 to TRBJ2-7, with 10 bases identical to TRBD2. Germline V lookup: CDR1 SGHRS, CDR2 YFSETQ. V shed 3 bases and J 1 base; nucleotides not matched to a gene: 7. CDR3 size: 16 residues.

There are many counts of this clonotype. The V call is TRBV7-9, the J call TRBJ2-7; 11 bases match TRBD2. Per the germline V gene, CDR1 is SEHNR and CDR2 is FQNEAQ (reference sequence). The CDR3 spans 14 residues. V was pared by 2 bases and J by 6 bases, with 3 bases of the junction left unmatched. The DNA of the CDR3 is TGTGCCAGCAGCTTAAGCCTAGCGGGAGGCGAGCAGTACTTC. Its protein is CASSLSLAGGEQYF.

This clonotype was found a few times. The CDR3 region is CASSFNISSGANVLTF. The CDR3 DNA reads as TGCGCCAGCAGCTTTAACATTTCCTCTGGGGCCAACGTCCTGACTTTC. J is TRBJ2-6 and V is TRBV5-1; D gene ambiguous. The ends were cut back, 2 bases at V and 0 bases at J, with 9 bases in the middle. Germline V gene data show CDR1 as SGHRS and CDR2 as YFSETQ. The CDR3 length is 16 residues.

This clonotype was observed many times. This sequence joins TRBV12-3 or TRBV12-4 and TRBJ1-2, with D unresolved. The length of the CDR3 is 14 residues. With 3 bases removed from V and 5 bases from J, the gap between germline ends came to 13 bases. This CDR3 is CASSLSGLGYGYTF. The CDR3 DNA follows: TGTGCCAGCAGTTTGTCCGGACTTGGGTATGGCTACACCTTC.

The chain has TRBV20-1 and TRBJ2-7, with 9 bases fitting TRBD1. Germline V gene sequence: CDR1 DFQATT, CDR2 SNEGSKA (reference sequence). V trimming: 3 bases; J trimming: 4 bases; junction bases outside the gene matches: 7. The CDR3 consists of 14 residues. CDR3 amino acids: CSASSQDRGYEQYF. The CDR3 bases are TGCAGTGCTAGTTCCCAGGACAGGGGATACGAGCAGTACTTC.

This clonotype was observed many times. The CDR3: CASSQVVSEAFF. DNA for the CDR3: TGTGCCAGCAGCCAAGTAGTGAGTGAAGCTTTCTTT. The chain carries TRBV3-1 and TRBJ1-1, with D unclear. The length of the CDR3 is 12 residues. Germline CDR1 LGHDT, CDR2 YNNKEL (reference sequence). V dropped 1 base and J dropped 7 bases, with 7 bases sitting between them.

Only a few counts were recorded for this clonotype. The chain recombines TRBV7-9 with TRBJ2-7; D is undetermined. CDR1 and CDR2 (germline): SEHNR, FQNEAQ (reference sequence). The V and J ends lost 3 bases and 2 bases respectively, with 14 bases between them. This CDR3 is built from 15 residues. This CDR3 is CASSFAPGEPYEQYF. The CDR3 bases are TGTGCCAGCAGCTTTGCCCCAGGTGAGCCCTACGAGCAGTACTTC. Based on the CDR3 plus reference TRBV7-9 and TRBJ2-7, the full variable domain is DTGVSQNPRHKITKRGQNVTFRCDPISEHNRLYWYRQTLGQGPEFLTYFQNEAQLEKSRLLSDRFSAERPKGSFSTLEIQRTEQGDSAMYLCASSFAPGEPYEQYFGPGTRLTVT.

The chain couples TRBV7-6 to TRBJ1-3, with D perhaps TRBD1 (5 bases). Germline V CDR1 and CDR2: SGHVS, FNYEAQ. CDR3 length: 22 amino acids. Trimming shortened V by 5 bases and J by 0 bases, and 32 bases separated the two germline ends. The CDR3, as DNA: TGTGCCAGCAGCACGAGCCCTTTCTCGGGACTCGACGGTCCCAGCTCTGGAAACACCATATATTTT. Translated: CASSTSPFSGLDGPSSGNTIYF.

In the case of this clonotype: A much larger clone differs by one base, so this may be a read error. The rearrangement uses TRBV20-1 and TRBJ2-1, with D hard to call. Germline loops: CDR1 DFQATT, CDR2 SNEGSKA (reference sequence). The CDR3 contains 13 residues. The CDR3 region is CSARISSYKEQFF. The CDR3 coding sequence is TGCAGTGCTAGGATAAGCTCCTACAAGGAGCAGTTCTTC.

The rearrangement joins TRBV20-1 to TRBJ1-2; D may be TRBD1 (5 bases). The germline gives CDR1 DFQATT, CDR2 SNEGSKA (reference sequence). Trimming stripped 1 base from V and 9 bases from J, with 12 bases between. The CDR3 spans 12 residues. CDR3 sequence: CSARGSGKSYTF. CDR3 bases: TGCAGTGCTAGAGGCTCAGGGAAGAGCTACACCTTC.

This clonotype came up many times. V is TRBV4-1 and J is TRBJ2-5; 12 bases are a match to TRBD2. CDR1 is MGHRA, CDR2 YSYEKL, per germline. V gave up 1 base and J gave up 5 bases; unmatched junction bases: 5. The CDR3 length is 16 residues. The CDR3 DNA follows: TGCGCCAGCAGCCAAGGACTAGCGGGAGAAGGGGAGACCCAGTACTTC. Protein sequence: CASSQGLAGEGETQYF.

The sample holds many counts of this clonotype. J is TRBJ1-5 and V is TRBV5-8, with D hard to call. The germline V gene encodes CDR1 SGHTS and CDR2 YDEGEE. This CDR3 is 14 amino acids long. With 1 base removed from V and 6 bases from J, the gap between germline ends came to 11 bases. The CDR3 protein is CASSLLPGGQPQHF. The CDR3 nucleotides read TGTGCCAGCAGCTTGTTGCCGGGTGGTCAGCCCCAGCATTTT.

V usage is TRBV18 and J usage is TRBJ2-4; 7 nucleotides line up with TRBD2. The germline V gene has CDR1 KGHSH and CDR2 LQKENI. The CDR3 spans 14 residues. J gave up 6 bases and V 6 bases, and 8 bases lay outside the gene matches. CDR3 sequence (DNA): TGTGCCAGCTCTCCCTCGAGGGAGGGAAACATTCAGTACTTC. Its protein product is CASSPSREGNIQYF.

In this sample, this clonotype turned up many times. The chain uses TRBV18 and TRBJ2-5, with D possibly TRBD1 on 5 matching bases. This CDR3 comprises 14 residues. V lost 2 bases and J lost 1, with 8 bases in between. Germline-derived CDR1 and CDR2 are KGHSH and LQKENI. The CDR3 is CASSPDRFQETQYF. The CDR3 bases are TGTGCCAGCTCACCAGACAGATTCCAAGAGACCCAGTACTTC.

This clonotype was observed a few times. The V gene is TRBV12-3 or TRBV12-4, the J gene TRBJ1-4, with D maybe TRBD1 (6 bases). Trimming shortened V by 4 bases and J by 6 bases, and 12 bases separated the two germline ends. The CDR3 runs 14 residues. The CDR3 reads CASSSGTFDEKLFF. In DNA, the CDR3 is TGTGCCAGCAGTTCCGGGACATTTGATGAAAAACTGTTTTTT.